These 11 T cell receptor beta chains originate from one sample sequenced in a study of graft-versus-host responses after intestinal transplantation (dated by TCRdb to about 2021). Library prep was done by the immunoSEQ multiplex PCR assay. TCRdb obtained this table from immuneACCESS and retained in-frame rearrangements with V and J assigned. These tables miss some clones; where compared with another copy, unresolved V genes account for less than half of the shortfall, and the remainder is unexplained. The table for this sample lists tens of thousands of clones; 70% to 90% of them were counted only once. The top ten constitute approximately 1.6% of the sample. The sample here was PBMCs, taken 26 days after transplant. These receptors were taken from a human patient who received an intestinal transplant, so some T cells may come from the graft donor.

This rearrangement joins TRBV19 to TRBJ1-2, with D maybe TRBD1 (5 bases). The CDR3 totals 16 residues. Germline values: CDR1 LNHDA, CDR2 SQIVND (reference sequence). The V end was cut by 0 bases, the J end by 4 bases, with 15 bases between. The CDR3 here is CASSIDLETESYGYTF. The CDR3 DNA sequence: TGTGCCAGTAGTATAGATCTGGAGACAGAGAGCTATGGCTACACCTTC.

The chain is built from TRBV2 and TRBJ2-3; no firm D call. Germline V CDR1 and CDR2: SNHLY, FYNNEI. V was shortened by 3 bases and J by 2 bases, with 6 bases between the two germline ends. The CDR3 is made up of 13 amino acids. The CDR3 DNA sequence: TGTGCCAGCAGTGACAGGATCACAGATACGCAGTATTTT. Its translation is CASSDRITDTQYF.

The rearrangement uses TRBV5-5 and TRBJ2-7; possibly TRBD2 for D (7 bases). The CDR3 contains 17 residues. Germline V gene data show CDR1 as SGHKS and CDR2 as YYEKEE (reference sequence). V was pared by 4 bases and J by 1 base, with 21 bases between. The CDR3 coding sequence is TGTGCCAGCAGCCCCAAGGGGGGGACTGACAGTTCCTACGAGCAGTACTTC. Its protein is CASSPKGGTDSSYEQYF.

This clone is a singleton in its sample. The V and J genes are TRBV5-6 and TRBJ2-1; D is perhaps TRBD2 (5 bases). The V end was cut by 5 bases, the J end by 6 bases, with 15 bases between. The CDR3 runs 14 residues. Germline V gene data show CDR1 as SGHDT and CDR2 as YYEEEE. CDR3 loop: CASRSTGLGNEQFF. For the CDR3, the DNA is TGTGCCAGCAGATCTACGGGGTTGGGCAATGAGCAGTTCTTC.

The chain recombines TRBV6-6 with TRBJ2-1; tentative D call: TRBD1 (6 bases). Between the trimmed V and J ends, which lost 6 bases and 4 bases, there was a span of 10 bases. The CDR3 loop spans 13 amino acids. In germline, CDR1 is MNHNY, CDR2 SVGAGI (reference sequence). The DNA of the CDR3 is TGTGCCAGCAGAGAGGACAGATACAATGAGCAGTTCTTC. Amino acid sequence: CASREDRYNEQFF.

The V and J genes are TRBV28 and TRBJ1-5; 8 bases map to TRBD1. The germline gives CDR1 MDHEN, CDR2 SYDVKM. The CDR3 contains 16 residues. V was clipped by 6 bases and J by 2 bases; unmatched bases: 9. CDR3 bases: TGTGCCAGCAGCCCCCAGACAGGGGCGGGCAATCAGCCCCAGCATTTT. Translation gives CASSPQTGAGNQPQHF.

The chain joins TRBV9 to TRBJ2-5, with TRBD2 matching over 8 bases. V was clipped by 4 bases and J by 5 bases; unmatched bases: 4. CDR3 length: 13 residues. The germline V gene encodes CDR1 SGDLS and CDR2 YYNGEE. The CDR3 loop is CASSPPSGETQYF. The CDR3 coding sequence is TGTGCCAGCAGCCCCCCTAGCGGGGAGACCCAGTACTTC.

The chain has TRBV5-4 and TRBJ1-2; 8 bases line up with TRBD1. The CDR3 length is 13 residues. From germline, CDR1 is SGHNT and CDR2 YYREEE (reference sequence). J gave up 8 bases and V 3 bases, and 6 bases lay outside the gene matches. The CDR3, as DNA: TGTGCCAGCAGCTCCCAGGGGGCGGGGGGCTACACCTTC. Translated: CASSSQGAGGYTF.

In regard to this clone: The junction shows a germline mismatch at one end, possibly a read error. The V call is TRBV30, the J call TRBJ1-2; D is perhaps TRBD1 (6 bases). CDR3 length equals 9 residues. CDR1 and CDR2 (germline): GTSNPN, SVGIG (reference sequence). This CDR3 reads CAWSAQGPW. The CDR3, as DNA: TGTGCCTGGAGTGCACAGGGTCCCTGG.

This chain connects TRBV6-6 to TRBJ2-3, with D unclear. Per the germline V gene, CDR1 is MNHNY and CDR2 is SVGAGI (reference sequence). Deletions cut 0 bases from V and 6 bases from J, with 10 bases between. The CDR3 contains 14 residues. CDR3: CASSYSRGPDTQYF. DNA of the CDR3: TGTGCCAGCAGTTACTCTCGTGGGCCGGATACGCAGTATTTT.

V usage is TRBV28 and J usage is TRBJ1-1; a weak D match, TRBD1 (6 bases). The CDR3 contains 14 residues. Trimming removed 10 bases from V and 5 bases from J, with 20 bases in between. Looked up from germline, CDR1 is MDHEN and CDR2 is SYDVKM. CDR3 sequence (DNA): TGTGCCACCCTTTCTGGGGGCAGTAATACTGAAGCTTTCTTT. Its translation: CATLSGGSNTEAFF. The full variable domain, in which reference TRBV28 and TRBJ1-1 provide the parts outside the CDR3, is DVKVTQSSRYLVKRTGEKVFLECVQDMDHENMFWYRQDPGLGLRLIYFSYDVKMKEKGDIPEGYSVSREKKERFSLILESASTNQTSMYLCATLSGGSNTEAFFGQGTRLTVV.